The entry below gives a single T cell receptor (beta chain) sequence along with its context. Its antigen is not known. These data originate in a study of T cells after yellow fever vaccination. Germline CDR1 reads SGHAT; CDR2 reads FQNNGV. Trimming cost V 5 bases and J 4 bases, with 14 bases left between them. The CDR3 contains 14 residues. One entry per CDR3 protein, called by TCRdb with MiXCR from the 5' RACE reads. The profile shows under 700,000 distinct CDR3 sequences, about 17% of them singletons. Study outcomes and limitations: Contamination of FACS-sorted repertoires by abundant clonotypes from the bulk population could occur.

The sample consisted of PBMCs, taken 5 to 6 days after the first yellow fever vaccination. The chain recombines TRBV11-2 with TRBJ1-1, with no clear D. The sequence was obtained from a man between 18 and 35 years old who received the YFV17D yellow fever vaccine. CDR3 protein: CASSTHRLGTEAFF. The CDR3 region has the DNA TGTGCCAGCAGCACTCACCGTTTGGGCACTGAAGCTTTCTTT.